This T cell receptor (beta chain) was profiled in a study of CD8+ T cells in alopecia areata. Reverse transcription of extracted RNA yielded cDNA, which provided the sequencing template. Assay used: immunoSEQ multiplex PCR; TCRdb lists only in-frame clones, some missing. The table lists around 160,000 clones, 40% to 50% of them singletons. J gave up 2 bases and V 0 bases, and 6 bases lay outside the gene matches. The CDR3 is 16 residues long. There are a few counts of this clone. The sequenced sample consisted of CD4+ T cells sorted from blood. This chain joins TRBV23-1 and TRBJ2-7; 8 bases agree with TRBD2. TRBV23-1 is an open reading frame whose function is uncertain. The receptor comes from a human donor with alopecia areata. The CDR3 DNA reads TGCGCCAGCAGTCAATCACGGCCGGGACTAGCCTACGAGCAGTACTTC. Translation: CASSQSRPGLAYEQYF.